The entry below gives a single T cell receptor beta chain sequence along with its context. There is no known antigen for this receptor. No much larger clone is present one base from it, and per-base qualities are unavailable. This sample was taken from a study of T cell responses to AZD1222 COVID-19 vaccine (dated by TCRdb to the early 2020s). Background for the entire study: AZD1222 recipients given second doses at about 4 weeks or at about 12 weeks were pooled, since spike-specific TCR depth and breadth were not found to differ between the two schedules. A total of roughly 240 trial participants underwent TCR sequencing, of whom some 210 received two doses of AZD1222 and around 26 received two doses of the MenACWY control vaccine. Trial participants were enrolled by age into subgroups of 18-55, 56-69 and 70-plus years, and about 150, 27 and 61 TCR-sequenced participants, respectively, were included in these subgroups.

Trimming costs V 4 bases and J 2 bases, and their ends lie 16 bases apart. CDR1 SGDLS and CDR2 YYNGEE are derived from the germline V gene. Including cysteine and phenylalanine, the CDR3 has 16 amino acids. Here the CDR3 DNA is all that survives: 48 bases in frame from base 1. This specimen's time point label, per the study, means: baseline before first vaccination. Vaccinee samples were obtained from the UK trials COV001 and COV002, which included a single-blind randomized controlled phase 2/3 trial of AZD1222 (ChAdOx1 nCoV-19) in healthy adults. Trial participant PBMC samples were collected at day 0 and day 28 after the second dose for TCRbeta chain sequencing. Results the study describes overall, beyond this receptor: Reportedly, almost half of the unique spike-specific TCRs recognized epitopes lying outside the regions that are mutated in the B.1.351 and B.1.1.7 variants. The whole spike protein was spanned by vaccine-associated CD4 TCRs, and dominant responses were seen in regions 160-218 and 743-854. Most participants were white British and females outnumbered males, and the authors suggested that clonal diversity may have been underestimated. Conclusions about previously exposed vaccinees were limited because only six AZD1222 recipients were SARS-CoV-2 seropositive at baseline. Because no day 14 peak-response samples were available, repertoires were characterized only after the peak T cell response. After two AZD1222 doses, both the breadth and the depth of spike-specific TCRs were significantly higher than at day 0 and than in MenACWY recipients. In the small 56-69-year group, the increase in depth fell short of significance, most likely because of low power.

The CDR3 regions of human TCRbeta chains were analyzed by immunosequencing. The authors' pipeline ran thus. Repertoire TCRs were matched against a reference library of SARS-CoV-2-specific TCRs generated with the MIRA antigen-specificity platform. Breadth was defined as the fraction of unique TCRs that were SARS-CoV-2-associated. Depth was defined as the fraction of total T cells that were SARS-CoV-2-associated. Each spike-specific TCR was assigned to its reactive spike region and to a CD4 or CD8 class using the MIRA data. Log10-transformed breadth and depth values were compared by one-way ANOVA with Sidak's multiple comparisons tests. TCRdb took over this immuneACCESS table, retaining in-frame rearrangements with V and J assigned. Such tables are incomplete; in checked studies, under half of the missing clones stem from an unresolved V gene, and the remainder is unexplained. V, J and clone size derive from that table, while D and trimming were established from the DNA sequence. In all, the sample holds 100,000 to 150,000 clones, and approximately 83% of those were seen once. The ten largest clones add up to more than 7.5% of the sample.

This material consisted of peripheral blood, taken on day 0 of AZD1222 vaccination. This sequence originates from an adult in good health. The chain links TRBV9 with TRBJ2-1, with the D assignment possibly TRBD1 or TRBD2, given 6 matching bases for each. CDR3 reads: CASSSKVGGPYNEQFF. The DNA is TGTGCCAGCAGCTCGAAAGTAGGGGGGCCCTACAATGAGCAGTTCTTC.